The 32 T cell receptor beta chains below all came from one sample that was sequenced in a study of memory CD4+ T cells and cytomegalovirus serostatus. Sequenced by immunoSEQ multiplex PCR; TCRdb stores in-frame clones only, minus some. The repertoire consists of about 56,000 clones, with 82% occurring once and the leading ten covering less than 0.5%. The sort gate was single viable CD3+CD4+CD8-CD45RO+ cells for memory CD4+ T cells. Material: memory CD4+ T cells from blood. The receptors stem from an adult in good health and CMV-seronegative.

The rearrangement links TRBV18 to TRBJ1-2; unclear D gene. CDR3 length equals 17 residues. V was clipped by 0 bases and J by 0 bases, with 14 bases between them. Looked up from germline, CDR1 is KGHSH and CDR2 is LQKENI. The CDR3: CASSPPIGAGANYGYTF. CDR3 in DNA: TGTGCCAGCTCACCACCTATCGGAGCAGGAGCTAACTATGGCTACACCTTC. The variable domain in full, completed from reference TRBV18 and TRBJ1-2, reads NAGVMQNPRHLVRRRGQEARLRCSPMKGHSHVYWYRQLPEEGLKFMVYLQKENIIDESGMPKERFSAEFPKEGPSILRIQQVVRGDSAAYFCASSPPIGAGANYGYTFGSGTRLTVV.

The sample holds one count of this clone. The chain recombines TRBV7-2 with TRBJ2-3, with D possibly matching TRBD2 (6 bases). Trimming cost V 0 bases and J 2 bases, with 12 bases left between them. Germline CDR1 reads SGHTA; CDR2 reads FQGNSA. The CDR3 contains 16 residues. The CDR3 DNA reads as TGTGCCAGCAGCTTAGCGATCGGGGGACTCACAGATACGCAGTATTTT. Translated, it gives CASSLAIGGLTDTQYF.

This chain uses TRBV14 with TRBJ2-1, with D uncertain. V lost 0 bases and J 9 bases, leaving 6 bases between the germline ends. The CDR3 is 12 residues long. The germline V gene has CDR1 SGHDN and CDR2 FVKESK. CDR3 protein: CASSQDFGEQFF. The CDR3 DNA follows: TGTGCCAGCAGCCAAGATTTTGGTGAGCAGTTCTTC.

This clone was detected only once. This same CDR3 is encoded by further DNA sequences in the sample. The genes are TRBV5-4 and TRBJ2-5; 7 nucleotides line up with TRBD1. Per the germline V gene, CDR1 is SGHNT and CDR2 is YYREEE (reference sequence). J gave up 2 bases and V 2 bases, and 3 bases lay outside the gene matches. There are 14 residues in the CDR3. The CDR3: CASSFRTGQETQYF. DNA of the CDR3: TGTGCCAGCAGCTTTAGGACAGGACAAGAGACCCAGTACTTC. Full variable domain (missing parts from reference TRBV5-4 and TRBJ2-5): ETGVTQSPTHLIKTRGQQVTLRCSSQSGHNTVSWYQQALGQGPQFIFQYYREEENGRGNFPPRFSGLQFPNYSSELNVNALELDDSALYLCASSFRTGQETQYFGPGTRLLVL.

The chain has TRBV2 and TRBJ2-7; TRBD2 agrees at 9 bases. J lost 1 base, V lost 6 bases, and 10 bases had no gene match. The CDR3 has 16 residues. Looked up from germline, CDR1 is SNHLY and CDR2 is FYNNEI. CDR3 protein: CASRPGSLAGSYEQYF. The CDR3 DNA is TGTGCCAGCAGGCCCGGAAGCCTAGCGGGGTCCTACGAGCAGTACTTC. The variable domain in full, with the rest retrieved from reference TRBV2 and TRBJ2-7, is EPEVTQTPSHQVTQMGQEVILRCVPISNHLYFYWYRQILGQKVEFLVSFYNNEISEKSEIFDDQFSVERPDGSNFTLKIRSTKLEDSAMYFCASRPGSLAGSYEQYFGPGTRLTVT.

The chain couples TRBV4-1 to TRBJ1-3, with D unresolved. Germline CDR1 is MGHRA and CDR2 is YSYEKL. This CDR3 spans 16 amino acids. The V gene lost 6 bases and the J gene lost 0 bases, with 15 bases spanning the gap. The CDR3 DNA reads TGCGCCAGCAGTGGAGACGGATTCTACTCTGGAAACACCATATATTTT. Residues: CASSGDGFYSGNTIYF.

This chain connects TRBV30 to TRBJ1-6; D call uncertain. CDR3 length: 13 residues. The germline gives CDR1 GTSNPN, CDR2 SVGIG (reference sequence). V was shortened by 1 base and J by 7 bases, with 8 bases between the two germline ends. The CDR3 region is CAWSEDENSPLHF. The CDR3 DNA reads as TGTGCCTGGAGTGAGGACGAAAATTCACCCCTCCACTTT.

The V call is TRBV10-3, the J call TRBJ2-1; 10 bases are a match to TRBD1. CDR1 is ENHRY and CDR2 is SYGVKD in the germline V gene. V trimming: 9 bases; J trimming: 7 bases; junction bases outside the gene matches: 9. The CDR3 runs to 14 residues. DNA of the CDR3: TGTGCCATTTCCGGGACAGGGGCGGGTAATGAGCAGTTCTTC. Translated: CAISGTGAGNEQFF.

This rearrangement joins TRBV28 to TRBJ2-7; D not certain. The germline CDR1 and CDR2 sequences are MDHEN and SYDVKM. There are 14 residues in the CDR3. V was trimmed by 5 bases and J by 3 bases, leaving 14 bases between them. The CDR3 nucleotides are TGTGCCAGCAGTCCATATCCCGAGAACTACGAGCAGTACTTC. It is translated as CASSPYPENYEQYF.

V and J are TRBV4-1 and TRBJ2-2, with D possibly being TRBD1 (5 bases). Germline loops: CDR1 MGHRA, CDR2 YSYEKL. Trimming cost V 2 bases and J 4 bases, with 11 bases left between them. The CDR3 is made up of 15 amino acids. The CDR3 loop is CASSQPDSSTGELFF. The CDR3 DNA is TGCGCCAGCAGCCAACCAGACAGCTCCACCGGGGAGCTGTTTTTT.

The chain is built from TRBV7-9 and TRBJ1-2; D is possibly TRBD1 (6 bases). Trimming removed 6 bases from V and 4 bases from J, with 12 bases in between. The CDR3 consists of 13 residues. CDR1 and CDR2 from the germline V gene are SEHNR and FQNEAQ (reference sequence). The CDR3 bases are TGTGCCAGCAGATCGGACAGACGCTATGGCTACACCTTC. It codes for CASRSDRRYGYTF.

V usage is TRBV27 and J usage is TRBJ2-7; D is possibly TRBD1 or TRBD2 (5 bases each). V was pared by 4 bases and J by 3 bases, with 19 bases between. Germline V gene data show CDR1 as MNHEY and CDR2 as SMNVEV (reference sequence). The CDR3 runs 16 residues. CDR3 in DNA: TGTGCCAGCAGTTCCCCCCGGGCCCAGAGGGGCTACGAGCAGTACTTC. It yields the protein CASSSPRAQRGYEQYF.

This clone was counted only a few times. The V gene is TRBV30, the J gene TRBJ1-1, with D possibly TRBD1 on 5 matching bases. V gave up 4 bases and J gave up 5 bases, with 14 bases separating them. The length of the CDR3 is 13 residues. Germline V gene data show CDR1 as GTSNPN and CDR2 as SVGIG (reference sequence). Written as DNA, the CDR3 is TGTGCCTGGATAGGAGGGAGGGGAACTGAAGCTTTCTTT. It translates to CAWIGGRGTEAFF.

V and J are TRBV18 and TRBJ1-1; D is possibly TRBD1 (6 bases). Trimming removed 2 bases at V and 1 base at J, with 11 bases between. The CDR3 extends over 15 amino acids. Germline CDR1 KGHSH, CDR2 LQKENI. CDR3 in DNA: TGTGCCAGCTCACCAGTAAGACAGGAGAACACTGAAGCTTTCTTT. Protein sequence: CASSPVRQENTEAFF.

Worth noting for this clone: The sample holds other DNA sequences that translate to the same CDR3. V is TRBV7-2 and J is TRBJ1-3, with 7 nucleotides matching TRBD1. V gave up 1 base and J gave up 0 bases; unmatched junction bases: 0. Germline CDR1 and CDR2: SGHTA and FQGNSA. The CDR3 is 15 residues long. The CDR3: CASSLDRGSGNTIYF. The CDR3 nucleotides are TGTGCCAGCAGCTTAGACAGGGGCTCTGGAAACACCATATATTTT.

CDR3 in amino acids: CASSLVTANNEKLFF. CDR3 nucleotides: TGTGCCAGCAGCTTAGTCACAGCCAATAATGAAAAACTGTTTTTT. The gene calls are TRBV11-3 and TRBJ1-4; D is uncertain. The CDR3 spans 15 residues. Per germline, CDR1 SGHNT and CDR2 YENEEA. V dropped 1 base and J dropped 4 bases, with 10 bases sitting between them.

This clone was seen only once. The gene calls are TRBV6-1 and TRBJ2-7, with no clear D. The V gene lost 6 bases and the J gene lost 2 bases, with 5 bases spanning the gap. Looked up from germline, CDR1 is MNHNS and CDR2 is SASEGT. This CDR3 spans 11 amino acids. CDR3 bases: TGTGCCAGCAGGGGAACCTACGAGCAGTACTTC. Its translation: CASRGTYEQYF.

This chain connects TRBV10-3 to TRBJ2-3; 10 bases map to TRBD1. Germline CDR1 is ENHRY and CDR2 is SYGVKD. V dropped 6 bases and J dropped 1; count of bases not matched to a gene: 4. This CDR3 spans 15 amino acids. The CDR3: CAIRFGTGGTDTQYF. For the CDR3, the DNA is TGTGCCATCAGATTCGGGACAGGGGGCACAGATACGCAGTATTTT.

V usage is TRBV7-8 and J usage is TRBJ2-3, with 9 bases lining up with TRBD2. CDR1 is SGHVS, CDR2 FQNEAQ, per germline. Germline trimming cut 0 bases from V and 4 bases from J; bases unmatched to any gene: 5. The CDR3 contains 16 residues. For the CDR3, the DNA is TGTGCCAGCAGCTTAGCGGGGGGACTAGCTGCAGATACGCAGTATTTT. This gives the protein CASSLAGGLAADTQYF.

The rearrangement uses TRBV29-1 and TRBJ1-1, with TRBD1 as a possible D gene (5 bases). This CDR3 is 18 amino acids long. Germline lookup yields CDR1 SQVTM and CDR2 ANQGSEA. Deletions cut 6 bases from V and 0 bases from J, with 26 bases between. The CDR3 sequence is CSVIRRGPGRSLNTEAFF. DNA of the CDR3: TGCAGCGTCATCAGGCGGGGCCCAGGGAGATCCCTGAACACTGAAGCTTTCTTT.

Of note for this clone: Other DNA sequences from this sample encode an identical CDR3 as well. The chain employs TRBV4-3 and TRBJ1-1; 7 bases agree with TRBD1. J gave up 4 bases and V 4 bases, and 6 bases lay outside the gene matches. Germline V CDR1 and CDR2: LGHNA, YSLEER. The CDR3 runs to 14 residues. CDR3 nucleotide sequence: TGCGCCAGCAGCCTCGACAGGGCCGGCACTGAAGCTTTCTTT. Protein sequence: CASSLDRAGTEAFF.

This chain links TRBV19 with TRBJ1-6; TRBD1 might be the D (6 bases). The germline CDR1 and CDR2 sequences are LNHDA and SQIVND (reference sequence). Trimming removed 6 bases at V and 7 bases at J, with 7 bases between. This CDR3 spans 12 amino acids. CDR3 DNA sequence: TGTGCCAGTAGGACAGGCAATTCACCCCTCCACTTT. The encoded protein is CASRTGNSPLHF.

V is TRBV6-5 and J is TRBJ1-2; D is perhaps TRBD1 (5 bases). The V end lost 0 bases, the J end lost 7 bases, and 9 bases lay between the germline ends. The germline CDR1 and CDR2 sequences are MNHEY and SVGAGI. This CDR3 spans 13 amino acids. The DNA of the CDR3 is TGTGCCAGCAGTTACTCAACGGGGACTGGCTACACCTTC. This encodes CASSYSTGTGYTF.

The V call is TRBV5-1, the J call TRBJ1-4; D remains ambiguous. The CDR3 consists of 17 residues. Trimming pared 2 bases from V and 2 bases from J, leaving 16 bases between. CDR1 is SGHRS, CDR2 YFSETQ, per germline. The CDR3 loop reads CASSFGSAWTTNEKLFF. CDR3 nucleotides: TGCGCCAGCAGCTTCGGGTCTGCGTGGACTACTAATGAAAAACTGTTTTTT.

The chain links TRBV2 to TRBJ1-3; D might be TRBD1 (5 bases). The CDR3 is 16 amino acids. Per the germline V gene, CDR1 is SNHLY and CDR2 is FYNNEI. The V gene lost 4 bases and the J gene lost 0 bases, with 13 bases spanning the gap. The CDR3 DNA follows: TGTGCCAGCAGTGGAAGAGACAGAATCTCTGGAAACACCATATATTTT. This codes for CASSGRDRISGNTIYF.

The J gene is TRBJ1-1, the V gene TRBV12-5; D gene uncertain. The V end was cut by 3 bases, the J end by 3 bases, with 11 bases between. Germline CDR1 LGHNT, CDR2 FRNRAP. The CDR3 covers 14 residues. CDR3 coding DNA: TGTGCTAGTGGTTTTTCAGAAGGACACACTGAAGCTTTCTTT. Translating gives CASGFSEGHTEAFF.

DNA for the CDR3: TGTGCCAGCAGTTTTAGCGACAGTACGCAGTATTTT. Protein sequence: CASSFSDSTQYF. The chain employs TRBV7-2 and TRBJ2-3, with D possibly called TRBD1 or TRBD2 (5 bases each). This CDR3 spans 12 amino acids. Trimming took 6 bases from V and 8 from J, leaving 12 bases between them. Germline assignment: CDR1 SGHTA and CDR2 FQGNSA.

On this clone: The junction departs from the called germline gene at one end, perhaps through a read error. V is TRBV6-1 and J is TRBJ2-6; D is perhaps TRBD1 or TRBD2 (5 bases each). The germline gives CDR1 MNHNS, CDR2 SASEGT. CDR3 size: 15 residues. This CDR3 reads CASSGGFSGANVLTF. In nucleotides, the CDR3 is TGTGCCAGTAGTGGGGGTTTCTCTGGGGCCAACGTCCTGACTTTC.

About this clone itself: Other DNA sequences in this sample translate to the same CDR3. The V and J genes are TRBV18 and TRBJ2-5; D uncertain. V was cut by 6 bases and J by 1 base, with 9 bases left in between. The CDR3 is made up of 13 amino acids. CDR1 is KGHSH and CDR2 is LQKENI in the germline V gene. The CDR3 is CASSLRGQETQYF. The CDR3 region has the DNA TGTGCCAGCTCCCTGCGAGGCCAAGAGACCCAGTACTTC.

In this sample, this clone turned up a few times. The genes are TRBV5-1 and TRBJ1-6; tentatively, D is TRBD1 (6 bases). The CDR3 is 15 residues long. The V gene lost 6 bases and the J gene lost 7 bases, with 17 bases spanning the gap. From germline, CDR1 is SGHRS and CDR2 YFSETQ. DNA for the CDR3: TGCGCCAGCACCAAGGACAGCGCGATAAATTCACCCCTCCACTTT. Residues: CASTKDSAINSPLHF.

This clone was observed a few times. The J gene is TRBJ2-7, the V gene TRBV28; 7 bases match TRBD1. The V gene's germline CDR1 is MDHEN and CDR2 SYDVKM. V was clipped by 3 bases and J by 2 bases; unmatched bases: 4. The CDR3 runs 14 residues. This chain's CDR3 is CASSFLTGPYEQYF. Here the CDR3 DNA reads TGTGCCAGCAGTTTCCTGACAGGGCCCTACGAGCAGTACTTC.

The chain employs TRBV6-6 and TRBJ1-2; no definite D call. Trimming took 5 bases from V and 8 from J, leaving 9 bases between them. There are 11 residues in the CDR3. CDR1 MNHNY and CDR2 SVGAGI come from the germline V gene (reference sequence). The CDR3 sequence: CASSPLEGYTF. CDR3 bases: TGTGCCAGCAGTCCCCTAGAAGGCTACACCTTC.